The next 2 T cell receptor beta chains were all read from a single sample in a study of response to subunit inactivated influenza vaccine. MiXCR was run by TCRdb on the RT-PCR reads, yielding one entry per CDR3 protein. The profile shows more than 700,000 distinct CDR3 sequences, around 21% of them singletons. This sample comprised PBMCs from blood, obtained 5 days after vaccination. Source of these receptors: a man between 45 and 60 years old who received an inactivated influenza vaccine.

The genes are TRBV20-1 and TRBJ1-6; D uncertain. The CDR3 totals 13 residues. V lost 1 base to trimming and J lost 10 bases, with 11 bases between them. The germline CDR1 and CDR2 sequences are DFQATT and SNEGSKA (reference sequence). This CDR3 reads CSARAGVGSPLHF. The DNA for the CDR3 is TGCAGTGCTAGAGCGGGAGTTGGGTCACCCCTCCACTTT.

The chain is built from TRBV20-1 and TRBJ1-2; D remains ambiguous. Between the trimmed V and J ends, which lost 3 bases and 4 bases, there was a span of 6 bases. The CDR3 spans 11 residues. Germline CDR1 and CDR2: DFQATT and SNEGSKA (reference sequence). Here the CDR3 reads CSARALYGYTF. The CDR3 nucleotides read TGCAGTGCTAGGGCTCTCTATGGCTACACCTTC.